The next 26 T cell receptor beta chains were all read from a single sample in a study of cytomegalovirus exposure and HLA in healthy donors. The PCR used 60 Vbeta and 13 Jbeta primers. Sequencing used immunoSEQ multiplex PCR; TCRdb keeps in-frame clones, though not all of them. The table shows about 110,000 clones, with more than 70% occurring only once. What was sequenced was PBMCs. The receptors derive from a man aged 35 to 55 in good health and CMV-seronegative.

The rearrangement joins TRBV27 to TRBJ1-2, with D uncertain. Trimming took 2 bases from V and 4 from J, leaving 8 bases between them. This CDR3 comprises 13 residues. Germline lookup yields CDR1 MNHEY and CDR2 SMNVEV (reference sequence). The CDR3 bases are TGTGCCAGCAGTTTAGGCAGTCTCTATGGCTACACCTTC. Translated: CASSLGSLYGYTF.

This chain connects TRBV2 to TRBJ2-1; 9 bases match TRBD2. There are 17 residues in the CDR3. Losses at the gene ends were 7 bases for V and 1 base for J; bases not matched to a gene: 11. Germline CDR1 is SNHLY and CDR2 is FYNNEI. The CDR3 sequence: CASNRRGTSRSYNEQFF. The CDR3 bases are TGTGCCAGCAACCGCCGAGGGACTAGCCGATCCTACAATGAGCAGTTCTTC.

This chain links TRBV19 with TRBJ2-7, with TRBD2 identical over 7 bases. V was clipped by 5 bases and J by 5 bases; unmatched bases: 12. This CDR3 contains 15 residues. The germline CDR1 and CDR2 sequences are LNHDA and SQIVND (reference sequence). CDR3 nucleotides: TGTGCCAGTAGTCCGCAAGCGGGACGGCGACACGAGCAGTACTTC. Its protein is CASSPQAGRRHEQYF.

This chain connects TRBV19 to TRBJ1-6, with D perhaps matching TRBD1 (6 bases). Trimming pared 5 bases from V and 1 base from J, leaving 9 bases between. CDR3 size: 15 residues. Germline V gene lookup returns CDR1 LNHDA and CDR2 SQIVND (reference sequence). The CDR3, as DNA: TGTGCCAGTAGTCGACAGGAATCCTATAATTCACCCCTCCACTTT. This gives the protein CASSRQESYNSPLHF.

The V call is TRBV2, the J call TRBJ1-2, with D uncertain. The CDR3 sequence is 13 residues long. Between the trimmed V and J ends, which lost 4 bases and 3 bases, there was a span of 9 bases. Germline V lookup: CDR1 SNHLY, CDR2 FYNNEI. The CDR3 spells CASSAEVDYGYTF. The CDR3 coding sequence is TGTGCCAGCAGTGCGGAGGTCGACTATGGCTACACCTTC. Supplemented by reference TRBV2 and TRBJ1-2, the full variable domain reads EPEVTQTPSHQVTQMGQEVILRCVPISNHLYFYWYRQILGQKVEFLVSFYNNEISEKSEIFDDQFSVERPDGSNFTLKIRSTKLEDSAMYFCASSAEVDYGYTFGSGTRLTVV.

The genes are TRBV6-1 and TRBJ2-7; 10 nucleotides agree with TRBD2. This CDR3 contains 16 residues. Germline assignment: CDR1 MNHNS and CDR2 SASEGT. After removal of 4 bases from V and 0 bases from J, the junction contained 6 bases not matched to a gene. CDR3 nucleotide sequence: TGTGCCAGCAGTGTTGGGAGCGGGGGGGCCTCCTACGAGCAGTACTTC. Protein: CASSVGSGGASYEQYF.

The chain carries TRBV5-4 and TRBJ2-7; 8 nucleotides match TRBD1. V shed 5 bases and J 9 bases; nucleotides not matched to a gene: 10. CDR3 length equals 13 residues. From germline, CDR1 is SGHNT and CDR2 YYREEE (reference sequence). DNA of the CDR3: TGTGCCAGCAGTTCAGGACAGGGCAACGCGCAGTACTTC. Protein product: CASSSGQGNAQYF. The full variable domain, with the rest looked up from reference TRBV5-4 and TRBJ2-7, is ETGVTQSPTHLIKTRGQQVTLRCSSQSGHNTVSWYQQALGQGPQFIFQYYREEENGRGNFPPRFSGLQFPNYSSELNVNALELDDSALYLCASSSGQGNAQYFGPGTRLTVT.

This chain links TRBV19 with TRBJ1-1, with D perhaps TRBD1 (6 bases). V lost 1 base and J lost 6, with 15 bases in between. There are 15 residues in the CDR3. Germline-derived CDR1 and CDR2 are LNHDA and SQIVND (reference sequence). CDR3 loop: CASSIVTGSSPEAFF. The CDR3 DNA reads as TGTGCCAGTAGTATAGTAACAGGGAGTAGCCCTGAAGCTTTCTTT.

This clone occurred a few times. The J gene is TRBJ2-5, the V gene TRBV4-1, with a tentative D call TRBD2 (6 bases). Per germline, CDR1 MGHRA and CDR2 YSYEKL. CDR3 size: 17 residues. V was clipped by 2 bases and J by 4 bases, with 20 bases between them. CDR3: CASSQFPHSTGVETQYF. In DNA, the CDR3 is TGCGCCAGCAGCCAATTCCCCCACTCGACGGGGGTAGAGACCCAGTACTTC.

V and J are TRBV5-1 and TRBJ2-6; no firm D call. The CDR3 has 17 residues. Germline values: CDR1 SGHRS, CDR2 YFSETQ. V lost 3 bases to trimming and J lost 0 bases, with 13 bases between them. CDR3 nucleotide sequence: TGCGCCAGCAGCTGGGCCTCAGAATCCTCTGGGGCCAACGTCCTGACTTTC. This sequence encodes CASSWASESSGANVLTF.

CDR3 sequence: CASSIQGTPEAFF. DNA for the CDR3: TGTGCCAGCAGCATACAGGGAACGCCGGAAGCTTTCTTT. The chain employs TRBV6-1 and TRBJ1-1, with a possible D match to TRBD1 (6 bases). The CDR3 contains 13 residues. V was clipped by 6 bases and J by 8 bases, with 16 bases between them. CDR1 and CDR2 from the germline V gene are MNHNS and SASEGT.

This chain joins TRBV18 and TRBJ2-7, with 9 bases fitting TRBD1. The length of the CDR3 is 13 residues. The germline gives CDR1 KGHSH, CDR2 LQKENI. V lost 6 bases to trimming and J lost 3 bases; unmatched junction nucleotides: 3. CDR3 amino acids: CASSTDRGYEQYF. The DNA of the CDR3 is TGTGCCAGCTCGACGGACAGGGGCTACGAGCAGTACTTC.

The chain is built from TRBV4-1 and TRBJ2-3, with D unresolved. V was trimmed by 0 bases and J by 1 base, leaving 8 bases between them. Germline CDR1 and CDR2: MGHRA and YSYEKL. CDR3 length: 15 amino acids. The chain's CDR3 is CASSQDGRGTDTQYF. The CDR3 DNA reads as TGCGCCAGCAGCCAAGATGGCCGGGGCACAGATACGCAGTATTTT.

J is TRBJ2-1 and V is TRBV7-2; the match to TRBD2 covers 8 bases. There are 16 residues in the CDR3. Looked up from germline, CDR1 is SGHTA and CDR2 is FQGNSA. Trimming removed 6 bases from V and 7 bases from J; junction bases left unmatched: 14. CDR3: CASSSGGGGFKNEQFF. As DNA, the CDR3 is TGTGCCAGCAGTTCCGGCGGCGGGGGGTTTAAGAATGAGCAGTTCTTC.

The chain carries TRBV7-6 and TRBJ2-3; tentative D call: TRBD1 (6 bases). The CDR3 covers 15 residues. V lost 4 bases to trimming and J lost 2 bases, with 13 bases between them. Germline V gene lookup returns CDR1 SGHVS and CDR2 FNYEAQ. The CDR3 is CASSSRQAPTDTQYF. The CDR3, as DNA: TGTGCCAGCAGCTCCCGACAGGCTCCCACAGATACGCAGTATTTT.

The chain links TRBV5-1 to TRBJ2-2, with 7 bases that match TRBD2. V gave up 2 bases and J gave up 2 bases; unmatched junction bases: 6. Germline CDR1 SGHRS, CDR2 YFSETQ. The CDR3 consists of 16 residues. The DNA of the CDR3 is TGCGCCAGCAGCTTTATACTAGCGACTAACACCGGGGAGCTGTTTTTT. It translates to CASSFILATNTGELFF. Full variable domain (missing parts from reference TRBV5-1 and TRBJ2-2): KAGVTQTPRYLIKTRGQQVTLSCSPISGHRSVSWYQQTPGQGLQFLFEYFSETQRNKGNFPGRFSGRQFSNSRSEMNVSTLELGDSALYLCASSFILATNTGELFFGEGSRLTVL.

The rearrangement links TRBV11-2 to TRBJ2-5; TRBD2 agrees at 15 bases. This CDR3 region has 17 residues. CDR1 is SGHAT and CDR2 is FQNNGV in the germline V gene. Trimming cost V 2 bases and J 2 bases; bases outside gene matches: 3. The CDR3 DNA sequence: TGTGCCAGCAGCTTAATAGGACTAGCGGGGGGGCAAGAGACCCAGTACTTC. It codes for CASSLIGLAGGQETQYF.

This clone was seen a handful of times. CDR3 region: CASSRDSQADTQYF. The CDR3 nucleotides read TGTGCCAGCAGTCGGGACTCCCAGGCAGATACGCAGTATTTT. This chain connects TRBV6-6 to TRBJ2-3, with D tentatively TRBD2 (6 bases). Trimming shortened V by 5 bases and J by 4 bases, and 13 bases separated the two germline ends. Per the germline V gene, CDR1 is MNHNY and CDR2 is SVGAGI (reference sequence). The CDR3 sequence is 14 residues long.

This clone was picked up a small number of times. V is TRBV5-1 and J is TRBJ2-7; the match to TRBD1 covers 9 bases. This CDR3 is 14 amino acids long. V shed 6 bases and J 1 base; nucleotides not matched to a gene: 5. Germline V gives CDR1 SGHRS, CDR2 YFSETQ. The CDR3 spells CASTRGQGSYEQYF. The CDR3, as DNA: TGCGCCAGCACCCGCGGACAGGGGTCCTACGAGCAGTACTTC.

The chain joins TRBV10-3 to TRBJ2-7; weak D call: TRBD1 (6 bases). Germline V lookup: CDR1 ENHRY, CDR2 SYGVKD. The V gene lost 1 base and the J gene lost 2 bases, with 9 bases spanning the gap. This CDR3 comprises 14 residues. The CDR3 region has the DNA TGTGCCATCAGTGAGTTACAGGGAGCCTACGAGCAGTACTTC. Translated, it gives CAISELQGAYEQYF.

This clone was observed a few times. This chain uses TRBV6-1 with TRBJ2-5, with 8 bases that match TRBD1. The V gene's germline CDR1 is MNHNS and CDR2 SASEGT. V lost 1 base to trimming and J lost 4 bases; unmatched junction nucleotides: 8. This CDR3 region has 16 residues. Here the CDR3 reads CASSEDAGGYGETQYF. The CDR3 bases are TGTGCCAGCAGTGAAGACGCAGGGGGCTACGGAGAGACCCAGTACTTC.

The rearrangement uses TRBV15 and TRBJ2-1; 7 positions agree with TRBD1. Per the germline V gene, CDR1 is LNHNV and CDR2 is YYDKDF (reference sequence). After removal of 3 bases from V and 7 bases from J, the junction contained 6 bases not matched to a gene. The CDR3 has 14 amino acids. The CDR3 nucleotides read TGTGCCACCAGCAGGCAAACAGGGGTGAATGAGCAGTTCTTC. Its protein is CATSRQTGVNEQFF. Based on the CDR3 plus reference TRBV15 and TRBJ2-1, the full variable domain is DAMVIQNPRYQVTQFGKPVTLSCSQTLNHNVMYWYQQKSSQAPKLLFHYYDKDFNNEADTPDNFQSRRPNTSFCFLDIRSPGLGDTAMYLCATSRQTGVNEQFFGPGTRLTVL.

This chain links TRBV6-1 with TRBJ2-3; D is perhaps TRBD1 (5 bases). V was clipped by 2 bases and J by 2 bases, with 11 bases between them. Germline V lookup: CDR1 MNHNS, CDR2 SASEGT. CDR3 length: 15 amino acids. CDR3 sequence (DNA): TGTGCCAGCAGTGAATACAGGAAATACACAGATACGCAGTATTTT. The encoded protein is CASSEYRKYTDTQYF.

The V call is TRBV7-2, the J call TRBJ1-2; TRBD1 aligns across 8 bases. The CDR3 is 14 amino acids. V gave up 5 bases and J gave up 2 bases; unmatched junction bases: 4. Looked up from germline, CDR1 is SGHTA and CDR2 is FQGNSA. CDR3 amino acids: CASSPRQGNYGYTF. The CDR3 nucleotides read TGTGCCAGCAGCCCAAGACAGGGGAACTATGGCTACACCTTC.

The chain employs TRBV7-8 and TRBJ2-7; TRBD1 agrees at 8 bases. Germline CDR1 is SGHVS and CDR2 is FQNEAQ. V lost 5 bases and J lost 5; bases outside the gene matches: 11. The CDR3 has 15 amino acids. The CDR3 loop is CASSLTPRGRDEQYF. CDR3 in DNA: TGTGCCAGCAGCCTGACCCCCAGGGGGCGTGACGAGCAGTACTTC.

The chain links TRBV5-1 to TRBJ2-4, with D possibly being TRBD2 (6 bases). From germline, CDR1 is SGHRS and CDR2 YFSETQ. The CDR3 runs to 16 residues. Trimming left V 4 bases short and J 7 bases short, with 21 bases between. The CDR3 is CASSSGTDPWVNIQYF. The CDR3, as DNA: TGCGCCAGCAGCAGTGGGACTGATCCGTGGGTGAACATTCAGTACTTC.